Listed below are T cell receptor beta chains from one sample, sequenced in a study of technical replicates of blood from a handful of donors. Some clones are missing from TCRdb's copy, which holds only in-frame ones; the method was immunoSEQ multiplex PCR. The sample yields some 85,000 clones, around 94% seen once. The sequenced sample consisted of T cells isolated from PBMCs. Receptors originate from a human donor in good health. Each CDR3 is given without its conserved first and last residue. The order of the fields is V gene, J gene, CDR3 protein.

>TRBV30|TRBJ1-5
AWSWRGGNREPQH
>TRBV30|TRBJ2-7
AWSAGTSGSYEQY
>TRBV5-1|TRBJ2-5
ASRLAGGLETQY
>TRBV5-8|TRBJ1-2
ASSLDSYGYT
>TRBV9|TRBJ2-2
ASSVASGSSGELF
>TRBV7-8|TRBJ2-7
ASSSDATGTGED
>TRBV6-6|TRBJ2-2
ASNPSTGTGELF
>TRBV25-1|TRBJ2-3
ASSEFSGATDTQY
>TRBV29-1|TRBJ1-1
SVEDRETQAAF
>TRBV9|TRBJ2-1
ASSPTWTSGGNEQF
>TRBV5-4|TRBJ1-1
ATVNQNMNTEAF
>TRBV4-1|TRBJ2-7
ASSPLAGGTHEQY
>TRBV11-2|TRBJ2-7
ASSYGTGDYEQY
>TRBV4-1|TRBJ2-1
ASSQGEGGVF
>TRBV6-5|TRBJ2-2
ASSWGLAGGTGELF
>TRBV7-2|TRBJ2-5
ASSLGQRQETQY
>TRBV7-6|TRBJ2-5
ASSPGDREIETQY
>TRBV27|TRBJ1-1
ASSLAEGSTEAF
>TRBV9|TRBJ2-7
ASSETGTTHEQY
>TRBV5-1|TRBJ1-5
ASSLAPGQGHQPQH
>TRBV27|TRBJ1-4
ASRPLVGDSTSNEKLF
>TRBV29-1|TRBJ2-7
SVESGGAYEQY
>TRBV11-3|TRBJ2-6
ASSRGVAGANVLT
>TRBV10-2|TRBJ2-7
ASRLAGEYSEQY
>TRBV5-6|TRBJ2-2
ASSTPGQVTNTGELF
>TRBV18|TRBJ1-5
ASSPPGTNNQPQH
>TRBV27|TRBJ2-1
ASSSSGGYNEQF
>TRBV5-6|TRBJ2-7
ASSLTGHEQY
>TRBV5-1|TRBJ2-1
ASSLVRADEQF
>TRBV29-1|TRBJ2-1
SVEVVYNEQF
>TRBV5-1|TRBJ1-1
ASSLVGPLNTEAF
>TRBV5-1|TRBJ2-1
ASSLESPLSNEQF
>TRBV7-2|TRBJ2-7
ASSLSQGYKASYEQY
>TRBV6-5|TRBJ1-1
ASSYQIGGGNTEAF
>TRBV7-3|TRBJ2-2
ASSLSGRDTGELF
>TRBV2|TRBJ1-2
ASRVGYT
>TRBV7-2|TRBJ1-3
ASSLWAAGNTIY
>TRBV7-2|TRBJ2-1
ASSLWGGGVDEQF
>TRBV30|TRBJ1-4
AWSVPQGEKLF
>TRBV19|TRBJ1-2
ASHSTTDRDVDYGYT
>TRBV6-6|TRBJ1-2
ASSLPGQGTSGYT
>TRBV29-1|TRBJ1-5
SVSFDSNQPQH
>TRBV27|TRBJ2-1
ASSLSAGGGNEQF
>TRBV7-9|TRBJ2-7
ASSLGLSIVGGQY
>TRBV7-3|TRBJ1-1
ASSGSGTGPPEAF
>TRBV5-4|TRBJ2-7
ASSGLTDPHSGGPYEQY
>TRBV5-1|TRBJ2-5
ASQWWPKYQETQY
>TRBV29-1|TRBJ2-1
SVLSYNEQF